This T cell receptor beta chain emerged from a study of cytomegalovirus exposure and HLA in healthy donors. About the study: Early released data had about 85 million unique TCRs, all coming from HLA-typed donors. Study conclusions and caveats: More clonal expansion characterized HLA-associated TCR beta chains than equally common others in a later analysis. For most subjects, TCR beta sequences were reported to predict HLA-A and HLA-B alleles with accuracy. Segments of the TCR beta V type were, in most cases, productive about 87% or about 30% of the time in an earlier analysis.

Concerning this clone itself: The antigen is unknown.

Trimming shortened V by 4 bases and J by 3 bases, and 9 bases separated the two germline ends. Germline V gene sequence: CDR1 LNHDA, CDR2 SQIVND (reference sequence). This CDR3 is built from 13 residues. In the PCR, 60 Vbeta and 13 Jbeta primers were used. Produced via immunoSEQ multiplex PCR; TCRdb's table is partial and in-frame only. Among about 140,000 clones listed, 75% to 90% were seen once. This sequence originates from a female donor in good health and CMV-seronegative. Sequenced material: PBMCs. The genes are TRBV19 and TRBJ1-1, with a possible D match to TRBD1 (5 bases). The CDR3 protein is CASSSRRDTEAFF. The CDR3 DNA is TGTGCCAGTAGTAGCCGCAGGGACACTGAAGCTTTCTTT.